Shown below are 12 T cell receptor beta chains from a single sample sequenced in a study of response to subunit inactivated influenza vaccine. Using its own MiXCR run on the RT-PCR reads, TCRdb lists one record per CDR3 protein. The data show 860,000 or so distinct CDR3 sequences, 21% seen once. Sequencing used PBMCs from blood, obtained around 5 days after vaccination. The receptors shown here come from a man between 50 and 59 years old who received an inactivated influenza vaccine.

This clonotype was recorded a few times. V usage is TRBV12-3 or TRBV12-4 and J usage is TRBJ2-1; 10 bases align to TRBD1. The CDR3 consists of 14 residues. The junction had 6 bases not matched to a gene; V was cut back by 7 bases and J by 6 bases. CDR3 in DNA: TGTGCCAGCAACCCGGGACAGGGGAGCAATGAGCAGTTCTTC. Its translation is CASNPGQGSNEQFF.

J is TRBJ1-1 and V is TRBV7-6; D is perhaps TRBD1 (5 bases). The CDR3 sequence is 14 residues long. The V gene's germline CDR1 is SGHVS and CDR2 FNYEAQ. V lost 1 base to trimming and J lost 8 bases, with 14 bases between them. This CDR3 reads CASSLVGGKGEAFF. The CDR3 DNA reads TGTGCCAGCAGCTTAGTCGGGGGAAAGGGCGAAGCTTTCTTT.

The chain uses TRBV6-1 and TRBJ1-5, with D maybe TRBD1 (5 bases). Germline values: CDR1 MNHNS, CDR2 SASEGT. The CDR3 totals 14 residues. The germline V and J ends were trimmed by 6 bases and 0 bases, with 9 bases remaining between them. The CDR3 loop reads CASRTDYSNQPQHF. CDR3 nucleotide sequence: TGTGCCAGCAGGACAGATTATAGCAATCAGCCCCAGCATTTT.

The CDR3 nucleotides read TGCAGTGCTAGCAAAATAGCGGGGACTAATGCTGCCTACAATGAGCAGTTCTTC. Translation: CSASKIAGTNAAYNEQFF. The chain employs TRBV20-1 and TRBJ2-1; TRBD2 matches at 8 bases. CDR1 is DFQATT and CDR2 is SNEGSKA in the germline V gene (reference sequence). Germline trimming cut 3 bases from V and 2 bases from J; bases unmatched to any gene: 15. There are 18 residues in the CDR3.

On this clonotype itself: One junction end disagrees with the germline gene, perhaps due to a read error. The CDR3 bases are TGCGCCGGCAGCCAATTGGGACAGAGCACAGATACGCAGTATTTT. Translated, it gives CAGSQLGQSTDTQYF. The chain couples TRBV5-1 to TRBJ2-3, with 7 bases matching TRBD1. Germline V gene data show CDR1 as SGHRS and CDR2 as YFSETQ. CDR3 size: 15 residues.

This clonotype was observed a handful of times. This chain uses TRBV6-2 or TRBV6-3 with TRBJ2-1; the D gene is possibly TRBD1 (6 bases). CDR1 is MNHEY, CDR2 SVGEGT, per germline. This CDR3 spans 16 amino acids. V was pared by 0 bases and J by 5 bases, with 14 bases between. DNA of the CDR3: TGTGCCAGCAGTTACTCAGACCGGGACATAAACAATGAGCAGTTCTTC. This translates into CASSYSDRDINNEQFF.

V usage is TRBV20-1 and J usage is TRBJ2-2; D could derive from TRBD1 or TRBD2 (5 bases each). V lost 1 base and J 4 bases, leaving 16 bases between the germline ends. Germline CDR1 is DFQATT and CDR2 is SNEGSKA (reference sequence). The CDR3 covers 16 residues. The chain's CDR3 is CSARGYRPGTTGELFF. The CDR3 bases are TGCAGTGCTAGAGGTTACAGGCCAGGGACCACCGGGGAGCTGTTTTTT.

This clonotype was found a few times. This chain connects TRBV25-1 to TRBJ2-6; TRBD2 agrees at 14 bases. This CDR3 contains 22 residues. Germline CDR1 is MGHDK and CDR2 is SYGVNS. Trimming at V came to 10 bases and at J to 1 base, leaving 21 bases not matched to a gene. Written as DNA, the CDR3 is TGTGCCACCAGCGGCCGCTCGTTGACTAGCGGGGGGGCCAAGTCTGGGGCCAACGTCCTGACTTTC. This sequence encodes CATSGRSLTSGGAKSGANVLTF.

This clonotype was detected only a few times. This CDR3 reads CASTGEPSSEQFF. CDR3 DNA: TGTGCCAGTACAGGTGAGCCATCGAGTGAGCAGTTCTTC. The J gene is TRBJ2-1, the V gene TRBV11-2; TRBD1 is a possible D gene (5 bases). The CDR3 contains 13 residues. The germline V gene encodes CDR1 SGHAT and CDR2 FQNNGV. Deletions cut 9 bases from V and 9 bases from J, with 18 bases between. Complete variable domain (other parts from reference TRBV11-2 and TRBJ2-1): EAGVAQSPRYKIIEKRQSVAFWCNPISGHATLYWYQQILGQGPKLLIQFQNNGVVDDSQLPKDRFSAERLKGVDSTLKIQPAKLEDSAVYLCASTGEPSSEQFFGPGTRLTVL.

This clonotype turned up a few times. The CDR3 DNA reads as TGTGCCACCAGCAGAGCACAGGGGCAAGAGACCCAGTACTTC. This encodes CATSRAQGQETQYF. The gene calls are TRBV15 and TRBJ2-5, with 7 nucleotides matching TRBD1. J was trimmed by 2 bases and V by 1 base; bases with no gene match: 1. The V gene's germline CDR1 is LNHNV and CDR2 YYDKDF (reference sequence). The CDR3 spans 14 residues. The full variable domain, completed using reference TRBV15 and TRBJ2-5, is DAMVIQNPRYQVTQFGKPVTLSCSQTLNHNVMYWYQQKSSQAPKLLFHYYDKDFNNEADTPDNFQSRRPNTSFCFLDIRSPGLGDTAMYLCATSRAQGQETQYFGPGTRLLVL.

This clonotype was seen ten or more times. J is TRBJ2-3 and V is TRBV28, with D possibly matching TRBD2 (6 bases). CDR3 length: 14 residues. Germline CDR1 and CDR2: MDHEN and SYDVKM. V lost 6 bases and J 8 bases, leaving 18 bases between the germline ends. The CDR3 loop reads CASRTADYLGTQYF. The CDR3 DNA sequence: TGTGCCAGCAGGACCGCGGACTACCTGGGTACGCAGTATTTT. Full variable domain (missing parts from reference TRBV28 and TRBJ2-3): DVKVTQSSRYLVKRTGEKVFLECVQDMDHENMFWYRQDPGLGLRLIYFSYDVKMKEKGDIPEGYSVSREKKERFSLILESASTNQTSMYLCASRTADYLGTQYFGPGTRLTVL.

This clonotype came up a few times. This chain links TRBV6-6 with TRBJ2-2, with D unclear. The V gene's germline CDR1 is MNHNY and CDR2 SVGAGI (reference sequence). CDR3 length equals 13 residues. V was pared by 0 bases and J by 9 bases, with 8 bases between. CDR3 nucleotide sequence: TGTGCCAGCAGTTACTCGCGGAACCGGGAGCTGTTTTTT. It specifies CASSYSRNRELFF.